A selection of T cell receptor beta chains follows, all from one sample in a study of shared T cell receptors in the human thymus. Repertoires were generated with immunoSEQ multiplex PCR, while TCRdb's copy carries only in-frame clones and drops some. The sample holds more than 550,000 clones, 70% to 90% seen once. This sample also belongs to another study, concerning human thymus T cells.

Sequencing was carried out using thymocytes. The receptors stem from a girl under three years old with a congenital heart defect. The CDR3 runs from the conserved cysteine through the conserved F or W. Each record gives: D gene, J gene, V gene, clone size, CDR3 protein, CDR3 DNA. The D gene is left open where the match is weak. Rows give clone size only sometimes, using once, few, many, or a class for an expanded clone.

NA | TRBJ1-2 | TRBV5-1 | NA | CASSSHTTGNYGYTF | TGCGCCAGCAGCTCCCACACCACAGGGAACTATGGCTACACCTTC
TRBD1 | TRBJ1-2 | TRBV5-1 | NA | CASSSGTVDGYTF | TGCGCCAGCAGCTCCGGGACAGTCGACGGCTACACCTTC
NA | TRBJ1-6 | TRBV10-1 | NA | CASSVGGVFSPLHF | TGCGCCAGCAGTGTCGGAGGGGTCTTTTCACCCCTCCACTTT
TRBD2 | TRBJ2-3 | TRBV9 | NA | CASSVATWLTSGAYTDTQYF | TGTGCCAGCAGCGTAGCTACGTGGTTAACTAGCGGGGCCTACACAGATACGCAGTATTTT
NA | TRBJ1-5 | TRBV6-1 | NA | CASSFHEGDQPQHF | TGTGCCAGCAGTTTCCACGAGGGGGATCAGCCCCAGCATTTT
TRBD2 | TRBJ2-3 | TRBV6-6 | NA | CASRPLAGRTDTQYF | TGTGCCAGCAGGCCACTAGCGGGGCGGACAGATACGCAGTATTTT
TRBD2 | TRBJ2-7 | TRBV6-1 | NA | CASSEGTSLCEQYF | TGTGCCAGCAGTGAAGGGACTAGCTTATGCGAGCAGTACTTC
NA | TRBJ1-1 | TRBV29-1 | once | CSVEGRENTEAFF | TGCAGCGTTGAAGGCCGGGAGAACACTGAAGCTTTCTTT
TRBD1 | TRBJ1-5 | TRBV9 | NA | CASSDRGALGEPQHF | TGTGCCAGCAGCGACAGGGGGGCCCTGGGGGAGCCCCAGCATTTT
NA | TRBJ1-1 | TRBV20-1 | NA | CSAQIYTEAFF | TGCAGTGCTCAGATATACACTGAAGCTTTCTTT
TRBD1 | TRBJ1-5 | TRBV2 | NA | CASSVPGQGASNQPQHF | TGTGCCAGCAGTGTACCGGGACAGGGGGCCTCCAATCAGCCCCAGCATTTT
NA | TRBJ1-5 | TRBV12-5 | NA | CASGPEPGTPLRSQHF | TGTGCTAGTGGTCCCGAGCCCGGGACACCTCTTCGAAGCCAGCATTTT
NA | TRBJ2-3 | TRBV7-9 | NA | CASSLGGQTDTQYF | TGTGCCAGCAGCTTAGGGGGGCAAACAGATACGCAGTATTTT
NA | TRBJ1-2 | TRBV4-1 | NA | CASSKLTGRYGYTF | TGCGCCAGCAGCAAATTAACAGGGCGCTATGGCTACACCTTC
TRBD1 | TRBJ2-6 | TRBV19 | NA | CASKGTGTGWAKDSGANVLTF | TGTGCCAGTAAAGGCACCGGGACAGGGTGGGCGAAAGACTCTGGGGCCAACGTCCTGACTTTC
NA | TRBJ1-1 | TRBV6-4 | once | CATPGATGPENTEAFF | TGTGCCACCCCAGGGGCGACCGGGCCCGAAAACACTGAAGCTTTCTTT
NA | TRBJ2-3 | TRBV5-1 | NA | CASSLRGGADTQYF | TGCGCCAGCAGCTTGCGCGGGGGCGCAGATACGCAGTATTTT
NA | TRBJ1-1 | TRBV4-1 | NA | CASSQWTEIAFF | TGCGCCAGCAGCCAATGGACAGAGATAGCTTTCTTT
TRBD2 | TRBJ2-3 | TRBV29-1 | NA | CSGAGGTDTQYF | TGCAGCGGAGCGGGGGGGACAGATACGCAGTATTTT
TRBD1 | TRBJ1-2 | TRBV6-6 | NA | CASSYLNRGDGYTF | TGTGCCAGCAGTTACTTGAACAGGGGGGATGGCTACACCTTC
NA | TRBJ1-1 | TRBV11-2 | few | CASSPRGPDSPGAFF | TGTGCCAGCAGCCCCCGTGGTCCGGACAGTCCCGGGGCTTTCTTT
NA | TRBJ1-2 | TRBV4-3 | NA | CASSQEDNPNYGYTF | TGCGCCAGCAGCCAAGAGGACAACCCTAACTATGGCTACACCTTC
NA | TRBJ1-3 | TRBV5-1 | NA | CASSWNRDSGNTIYF | TGCGCCAGCAGCTGGAATCGGGACTCTGGAAACACCATATATTTT
TRBD2 | TRBJ2-7 | TRBV27 | NA | CASSFGLAGALHEQYF | TGTGCCAGCAGTTTCGGACTAGCGGGCGCCCTCCACGAGCAGTACTTC
TRBD2 | TRBJ2-4 | TRBV4-1 | NA | CASSQALAGGRERDIQYF | TGCGCCAGCAGCCAGGCTCTAGCGGGGGGCCGGGAACGTGACATTCAGTACTTC
NA | TRBJ1-6 | TRBV13 | NA | CASSLGRYSQDSSYNSPLHF | TGTGCCAGCAGCTTAGGCAGATACAGTCAGGATTCCTCCTATAATTCACCCCTCCACTTT
TRBD2 | TRBJ2-1 | TRBV9 | NA | CASSARTSGRSYNEQFF | TGTGCCAGCAGCGCTAGGACTAGCGGGCGCTCCTACAATGAGCAGTTCTTC
TRBD1 | TRBJ1-2 | TRBV19 | few | CASSNDRGSGYTF | TGTGCCAGTAGCAACGACAGGGGTTCTGGCTACACCTTC
NA | TRBJ2-2 | TRBV5-1 | NA | CASSLALTTNTGELFF | TGCGCCAGCAGCTTGGCGCTGACTACTAACACCGGGGAGCTGTTTTTT
NA | TRBJ1-3 | TRBV15 | NA | CATSTYLPGNTIYF | TGTGCCACCAGCACTTATCTTCCGGGAAACACCATATATTTT
TRBD1 | TRBJ1-3 | TRBV4-1 | NA | CASSQKLDRNSGNTIYF | TGCGCCAGCAGCCAAAAACTGGACAGGAACTCTGGAAACACCATATATTTT
NA | TRBJ2-7 | TRBV5-4 | once | CASSLDRERPGYEQYF | TGTGCCAGCAGCTTGGACAGGGAAAGACCCGGTTACGAGCAGTACTTC
NA | TRBJ2-1 | TRBV7-2 | NA | CASSPSDSNNEQFF | TGTGCCAGCAGCCCGTCGGACAGTAACAATGAGCAGTTCTTC
TRBD1 | TRBJ1-2 | TRBV28 | NA | CASTIGQGAYGYTF | TGTGCCAGCACCATAGGGCAGGGGGCTTATGGCTACACCTTC
NA | TRBJ1-1 | TRBV5-1 | NA | CASSLEWRNTEAFF | TGCGCCAGCAGCTTGGAGTGGAGGAACACTGAAGCTTTCTTT